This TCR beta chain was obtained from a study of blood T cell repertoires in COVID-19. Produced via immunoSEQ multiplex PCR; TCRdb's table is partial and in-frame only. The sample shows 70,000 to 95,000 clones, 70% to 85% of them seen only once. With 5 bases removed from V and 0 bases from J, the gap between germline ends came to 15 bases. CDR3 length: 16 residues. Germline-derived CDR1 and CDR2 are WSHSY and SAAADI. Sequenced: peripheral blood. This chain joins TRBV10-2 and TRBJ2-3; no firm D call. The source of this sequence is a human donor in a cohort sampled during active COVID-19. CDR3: CASSTYGQYSTDTQYF. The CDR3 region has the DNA TGCGCCAGCAGTACCTATGGGCAGTATAGCACAGATACGCAGTATTTT.